A selection of T cell receptor beta chains follows, all from one sample in a study of blood T cell repertoires in COVID-19. Assay: immunoSEQ multiplex PCR; the TCRdb copy retains only in-frame clones and omits some. The sample carries 250,000 to 350,000 clones, roughly 85% recorded once. The sequencing sample was made of PBMCs or T cells enriched from blood (not recorded which). The receptors were sampled from a woman younger than 45 who had recovered from COVID-19. CDR3s include the opening cysteine and the closing phenylalanine or tryptophan. Each record gives: CDR3 DNA, CDR3 protein, clone size, V gene, J gene, D gene. D genes are given only for firm matches. Only part of the rows carry a size: once, few, many, or a class if the clone is expanded.

CDR3nt: TGTGCCAGCAGCGTAGCGGGGAATTCACCCCTCCACTTT
CDR3aa: CASSVAGNSPLHF
abundance: once
v_gene: TRBV9
j_gene: TRBJ1-6
d_gene: NA

CDR3nt: TGTGCCAGTAGTGGTAGCCTAGCAGGCTACGAGCAGTACTTC
CDR3aa: CASSGSLAGYEQYF
abundance: NA
v_gene: TRBV19
j_gene: TRBJ2-7
d_gene: NA

CDR3nt: TGCGCCAGCAGCCAAGACCTCGGGGGGTACAATGAGCAGTTCTTC
CDR3aa: CASSQDLGGYNEQFF
abundance: NA
v_gene: TRBV4-1
j_gene: TRBJ2-1
d_gene: TRBD2

CDR3nt: TGTGCCAGCAGTTTAGCGGCGTCGGCAGATACGCAGTATTTT
CDR3aa: CASSLAASADTQYF
abundance: NA
v_gene: TRBV2
j_gene: TRBJ2-3
d_gene: NA

CDR3nt: TGTGCCAGCAGCTTGGAAGGGGGCCGGCGCACTGAAGCTTTCTTT
CDR3aa: CASSLEGGRRTEAFF
abundance: NA
v_gene: TRBV5-4
j_gene: TRBJ1-1
d_gene: TRBD1

CDR3nt: TGTGCCAGCTCGACGGGGACAGGGGGTATATACCAAGAGACCCAGTACTTC
CDR3aa: CASSTGTGGIYQETQYF
abundance: NA
v_gene: TRBV18
j_gene: TRBJ2-5
d_gene: TRBD1

CDR3nt: TGTGCCAGCAGTGAAGCGCGGGGGGGCATCACAGATACGCAGTATTTT
CDR3aa: CASSEARGGITDTQYF
abundance: NA
v_gene: TRBV2
j_gene: TRBJ2-3
d_gene: TRBD2

CDR3nt: TGTGCCAGCAGTGAGGGACAGGGTGGTTCACCCCTCCACTTT
CDR3aa: CASSEGQGGSPLHF
abundance: once
v_gene: TRBV6-1
j_gene: TRBJ1-6
d_gene: TRBD1

CDR3nt: TGTGCCAGCAGTTTGACGGTCCGGCCGGGGCAGTACTTC
CDR3aa: CASSLTVRPGQYF
abundance: NA
v_gene: TRBV12-3/TRBV12-4
j_gene: TRBJ2-7
d_gene: NA

CDR3nt: TGTGCCAGCAGCGGGACAGGGAATTCTGGCTACACCTTC
CDR3aa: CASSGTGNSGYTF
abundance: NA
v_gene: TRBV2
j_gene: TRBJ1-2
d_gene: TRBD1

CDR3nt: TGCAGTGCGGACAGCCGCTACGAGCAGTACTTC
CDR3aa: CSADSRYEQYF
abundance: NA
v_gene: TRBV20-1
j_gene: TRBJ2-7
d_gene: NA

CDR3nt: TGTGCCAGCAGTCCGCCTCTGAGGAGCTCCTACGAGCAGTACTTC
CDR3aa: CASSPPLRSSYEQYF
abundance: NA
v_gene: TRBV6-5
j_gene: TRBJ2-7
d_gene: NA

CDR3nt: TGTGCCAGCAGCCCCAGGTCGTGGGGCCGGGACTATGGCTACACCTTC
CDR3aa: CASSPRSWGRDYGYTF
abundance: NA
v_gene: TRBV5-5
j_gene: TRBJ1-2
d_gene: NA

CDR3nt: TGTGCCAGTAGGAGCGACTCCCTCGCCCCCCATAATTCACCCCTCCACTTT
CDR3aa: CASRSDSLAPHNSPLHF
abundance: NA
v_gene: TRBV19
j_gene: TRBJ1-6
d_gene: NA

CDR3nt: TGTGCCAGCAGCCAAGTTCAGAACTATGGCTACACCTTC
CDR3aa: CASSQVQNYGYTF
abundance: NA
v_gene: TRBV3-1/TRBV3-2
j_gene: TRBJ1-2
d_gene: NA

CDR3nt: TGCGCCAGCAGCTTTAACGCACAGTATGGCTACACCTTC
CDR3aa: CASSFNAQYGYTF
abundance: few
v_gene: TRBV5-1
j_gene: TRBJ1-2
d_gene: NA

CDR3nt: TGTGCCAGCAGTGAAGACAGGGGAAATGAAAAACTGTTTTTT
CDR3aa: CASSEDRGNEKLFF
abundance: once
v_gene: TRBV25-1
j_gene: TRBJ1-4
d_gene: TRBD1

CDR3nt: TGTGCCAGCAGCCAAGATCATACAGGGTCGTTTGGTGAAAAACTGTTTTTT
CDR3aa: CASSQDHTGSFGEKLFF
abundance: NA
v_gene: TRBV14
j_gene: TRBJ1-4
d_gene: NA

CDR3nt: TGTGCCAGCAGCTTCCCGACAGGAAATAGTGAAAAACTGTTTTTT
CDR3aa: CASSFPTGNSEKLFF
abundance: NA
v_gene: TRBV5-8
j_gene: TRBJ1-4
d_gene: NA

CDR3nt: TGTGCCTGGGGGATCGCCCTCCCGGGTGAGCAGTTCTTC
CDR3aa: CAWGIALPGEQFF
abundance: NA
v_gene: TRBV30
j_gene: TRBJ2-1
d_gene: NA

CDR3nt: TGTGCCAGCAGCCGGGACAGGGCCAATTCACCCCTCCACTTT
CDR3aa: CASSRDRANSPLHF
abundance: NA
v_gene: TRBV7-2
j_gene: TRBJ1-6
d_gene: TRBD1

CDR3nt: TGTGCCAGCAGTGAAGGGAGGGGCGGCAATCAGCCCCAGCATTTT
CDR3aa: CASSEGRGGNQPQHF
abundance: NA
v_gene: TRBV6-1
j_gene: TRBJ1-5
d_gene: NA

CDR3nt: TGCGCCAGCAGGCGGGACAGGTCAACTAATGAAAAACTGTTTTTT
CDR3aa: CASRRDRSTNEKLFF
abundance: NA
v_gene: TRBV5-1
j_gene: TRBJ1-4
d_gene: TRBD1

CDR3nt: TGTGCCAGCAGCCCCCCGGCGGGTGGCTACACCTTC
CDR3aa: CASSPPAGGYTF
abundance: NA
v_gene: TRBV3-1/TRBV3-2
j_gene: TRBJ1-2
d_gene: NA

CDR3nt: TGTGCTAGCAGCTTAGGGACAGGGGGCATCTACGAGCAGTACTTC
CDR3aa: CASSLGTGGIYEQYF
abundance: NA
v_gene: TRBV7-7
j_gene: TRBJ2-7
d_gene: TRBD1

CDR3nt: TGCAGCGCCGGGGCTGGGACAGGGGGCAACTATGGCTACACCTTC
CDR3aa: CSAGAGTGGNYGYTF
abundance: NA
v_gene: TRBV29-1
j_gene: TRBJ1-2
d_gene: TRBD1

CDR3nt: TGTGCCAGCAGTTACGACAGGGAGTCCTACGAGCAGTACTTC
CDR3aa: CASSYDRESYEQYF
abundance: NA
v_gene: TRBV6-2/TRBV6-3
j_gene: TRBJ2-7
d_gene: TRBD1

CDR3nt: TGCAGCGCCTCGGCCCTACGGGGTGAAAAACTGTTTTTT
CDR3aa: CSASALRGEKLFF
abundance: NA
v_gene: TRBV29-1
j_gene: TRBJ1-4
d_gene: NA

CDR3nt: TGTGCCAGCAGTGGAGAGGACAGGGGATCCTACGAGCAGTACTTC
CDR3aa: CASSGEDRGSYEQYF
abundance: NA
v_gene: TRBV2
j_gene: TRBJ2-7
d_gene: TRBD1

CDR3nt: TGTGCCAGCAGCGTAGTAAATATGGGGCTAGATACGCAGTATTTT
CDR3aa: CASSVVNMGLDTQYF
abundance: NA
v_gene: TRBV9
j_gene: TRBJ2-3
d_gene: NA

CDR3nt: TGTGCCAGCAGCGTCGAATCGGACAGGGGAGATGGCTACACCTTC
CDR3aa: CASSVESDRGDGYTF
abundance: NA
v_gene: TRBV9
j_gene: TRBJ1-2
d_gene: TRBD1

CDR3nt: TGCAGTGCTAGTAGGGCTAGCGGGTCCTACAATGAGCAGTTCTTC
CDR3aa: CSASRASGSYNEQFF
abundance: NA
v_gene: TRBV20-1
j_gene: TRBJ2-1
d_gene: TRBD2

CDR3nt: TGTGCCAGCAGCTTAGATTCAGGGGTTGGCTACACCTTC
CDR3aa: CASSLDSGVGYTF
abundance: few
v_gene: TRBV11-2
j_gene: TRBJ1-2
d_gene: NA

CDR3nt: TGTGCCAGCTCACACAGGGGAAACACTGAAGCTTTCTTT
CDR3aa: CASSHRGNTEAFF
abundance: NA
v_gene: TRBV18
j_gene: TRBJ1-1
d_gene: TRBD1

CDR3nt: TGTGCCAGCACCCCCCTGGGGCAGGGGTCAACCTACGAGCAGTACTTC
CDR3aa: CASTPLGQGSTYEQYF
abundance: NA
v_gene: TRBV6-2/TRBV6-3
j_gene: TRBJ2-7
d_gene: NA

CDR3nt: TGTGCCAGCAGCGGAGACAGGGCGAACACTGAAGCTTTCTTT
CDR3aa: CASSGDRANTEAFF
abundance: NA
v_gene: TRBV5-5
j_gene: TRBJ1-1
d_gene: TRBD1

CDR3nt: TGTGCTACCGGTGGGGACAGGGTAGGAGACACTGAAGCTTTCTTT
CDR3aa: CATGGDRVGDTEAFF
abundance: NA
v_gene: TRBV10-3
j_gene: TRBJ1-1
d_gene: TRBD1

CDR3nt: TGTGCCAGCACCCCGTTGGAGGTGCTGTACCAAGAGACCCAGTACTTC
CDR3aa: CASTPLEVLYQETQYF
abundance: NA
v_gene: TRBV3-1/TRBV3-2
j_gene: TRBJ2-5
d_gene: NA

CDR3nt: TGTGCCACCGGTTCCATAGCGGGGGTGAGGGAGACCCAGTACTTC
CDR3aa: CATGSIAGVRETQYF
abundance: NA
v_gene: TRBV24-1
j_gene: TRBJ2-5
d_gene: TRBD2

CDR3nt: TGTGCCTGGGGGGAAGGAGGGCTCCTCTACGAGCAGTACTTC
CDR3aa: CAWGEGGLLYEQYF
abundance: NA
v_gene: TRBV30
j_gene: TRBJ2-7
d_gene: NA

CDR3nt: TGTGCCAGCAGCGCCAGACAGGGACTAGCGGGGACGTTCTTC
CDR3aa: CASSARQGLAGTFF
abundance: NA
v_gene: TRBV7-9
j_gene: TRBJ2-1
d_gene: TRBD2

CDR3nt: TGCGCCAGCAGCCAAGAGGTTAGCAGTTCGAACACTGAAGCTTTCTTT
CDR3aa: CASSQEVSSSNTEAFF
abundance: once
v_gene: TRBV4-3
j_gene: TRBJ1-1
d_gene: NA

CDR3nt: TGTGCCAGCAGCTTGAGGGATGGACGGACAGATACGCAGTATTTT
CDR3aa: CASSLRDGRTDTQYF
abundance: NA
v_gene: TRBV7-2
j_gene: TRBJ2-3
d_gene: NA

CDR3nt: TGTGCCAGCAGCGCGGGCGTAGGAAAGACAGATACGCAGTATTTT
CDR3aa: CASSAGVGKTDTQYF
abundance: NA
v_gene: TRBV4-2
j_gene: TRBJ2-3
d_gene: NA

CDR3nt: TGTGCCAGCAGCTTGGCGGGGGGTTCAGCTAACTATGGCTACACCTTC
CDR3aa: CASSLAGGSANYGYTF
abundance: NA
v_gene: TRBV5-6
j_gene: TRBJ1-2
d_gene: NA

CDR3nt: TGTGCCAGCAGCACAGAGGACAGGGGGAAGTCCTACGAGCAGTACTTC
CDR3aa: CASSTEDRGKSYEQYF
abundance: NA
v_gene: TRBV7-6
j_gene: TRBJ2-7
d_gene: TRBD1

CDR3nt: TGTGCCAGCAGTGACGCAGGACAGGGGGCCTCGAACACCGGGGAGCTGTTTTTT
CDR3aa: CASSDAGQGASNTGELFF
abundance: NA
v_gene: TRBV6-4
j_gene: TRBJ2-2
d_gene: TRBD1

CDR3nt: TGTGCCAGCAGCCCGGGACAGGGGATCCCTCACGAGCAGTACTTC
CDR3aa: CASSPGQGIPHEQYF
abundance: NA
v_gene: TRBV7-2
j_gene: TRBJ2-7
d_gene: TRBD1

CDR3nt: TGTGCCAGCAGCTTTACGACAGATTTAACACCCCTCCACTTT
CDR3aa: CASSFTTDLTPLHF
abundance: NA
v_gene: TRBV7-9
j_gene: TRBJ1-6
d_gene: NA

CDR3nt: TGTGCCACCCGGCCTGACAGGGACTATGGCTACACCTTC
CDR3aa: CATRPDRDYGYTF
abundance: NA
v_gene: TRBV7-9
j_gene: TRBJ1-2
d_gene: TRBD1

CDR3nt: TGCAGTGCTAGGAGTGAGGTCGCTTTCTTT
CDR3aa: CSARSEVAFF
abundance: NA
v_gene: TRBV20-1
j_gene: TRBJ1-1
d_gene: NA

CDR3nt: TGTGCCAGCAGCTTAGGCCAGTATAATGAAAAACTGTTTTTT
CDR3aa: CASSLGQYNEKLFF
abundance: NA
v_gene: TRBV7-9
j_gene: TRBJ1-4
d_gene: NA

CDR3nt: TGCGCCAGCAGCCAAGACTTGAGTCAGCCCCAGCATTTT
CDR3aa: CASSQDLSQPQHF
abundance: NA
v_gene: TRBV4-1
j_gene: TRBJ1-5
d_gene: NA

CDR3nt: TGTGCCAGCAGCTTAGGAACAGGGGTCCGGACCGGGGAGCTGTTTTTT
CDR3aa: CASSLGTGVRTGELFF
abundance: NA
v_gene: TRBV13
j_gene: TRBJ2-2
d_gene: TRBD1